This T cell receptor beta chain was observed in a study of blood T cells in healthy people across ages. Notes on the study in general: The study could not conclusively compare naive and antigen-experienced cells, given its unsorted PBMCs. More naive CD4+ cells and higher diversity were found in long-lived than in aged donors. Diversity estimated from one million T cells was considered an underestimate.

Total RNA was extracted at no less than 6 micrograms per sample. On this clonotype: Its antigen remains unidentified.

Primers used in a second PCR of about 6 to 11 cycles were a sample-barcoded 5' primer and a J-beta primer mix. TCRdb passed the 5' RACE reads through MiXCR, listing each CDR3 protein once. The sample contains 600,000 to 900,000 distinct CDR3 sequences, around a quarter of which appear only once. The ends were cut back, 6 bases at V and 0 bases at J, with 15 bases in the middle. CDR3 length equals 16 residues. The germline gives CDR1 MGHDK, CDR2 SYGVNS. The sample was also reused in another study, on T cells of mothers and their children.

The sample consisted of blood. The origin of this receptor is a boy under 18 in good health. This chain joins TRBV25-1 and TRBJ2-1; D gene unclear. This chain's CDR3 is CASRAWRRGSYNEQFF. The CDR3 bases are TGTGCCAGCAGGGCGTGGCGGCGTGGCTCCTACAATGAGCAGTTCTTC.